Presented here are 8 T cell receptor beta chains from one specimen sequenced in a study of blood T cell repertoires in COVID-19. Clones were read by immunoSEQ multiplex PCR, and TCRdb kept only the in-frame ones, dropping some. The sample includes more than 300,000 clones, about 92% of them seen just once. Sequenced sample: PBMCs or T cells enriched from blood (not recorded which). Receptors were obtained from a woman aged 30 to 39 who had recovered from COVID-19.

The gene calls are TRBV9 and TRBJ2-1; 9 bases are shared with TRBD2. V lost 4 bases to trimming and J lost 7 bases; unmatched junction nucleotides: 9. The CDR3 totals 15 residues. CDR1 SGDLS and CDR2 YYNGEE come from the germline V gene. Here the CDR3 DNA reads TGTGCCAGCAGCCCGACTATGCGGGGGGGGAATGAGCAGTTCTTC. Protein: CASSPTMRGGNEQFF. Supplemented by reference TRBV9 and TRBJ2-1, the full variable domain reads DSGVTQTPKHLITATGQRVTLRCSPRSGDLSVYWYQQSLDQGLQFLIQYYNGEERAKGNILERFSAQQFPDLHSELNLSSLELGDSALYFCASSPTMRGGNEQFFGPGTRLTVL.

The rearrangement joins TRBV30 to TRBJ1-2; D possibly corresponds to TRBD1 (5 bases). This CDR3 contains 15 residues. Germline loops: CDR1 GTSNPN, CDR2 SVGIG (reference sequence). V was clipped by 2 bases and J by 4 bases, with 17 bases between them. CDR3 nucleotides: TGTGCCTGGAGTTGGGGCCCCCTAAGTGCCTATGGCTACACCTTC. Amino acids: CAWSWGPLSAYGYTF.

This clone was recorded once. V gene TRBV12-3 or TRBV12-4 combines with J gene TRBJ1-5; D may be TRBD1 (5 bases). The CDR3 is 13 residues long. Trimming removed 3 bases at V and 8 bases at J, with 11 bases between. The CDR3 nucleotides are TGTGCCAGCAGTTTGGGGCGTTGGGAGCCCCAGCATTTT. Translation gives CASSLGRWEPQHF.

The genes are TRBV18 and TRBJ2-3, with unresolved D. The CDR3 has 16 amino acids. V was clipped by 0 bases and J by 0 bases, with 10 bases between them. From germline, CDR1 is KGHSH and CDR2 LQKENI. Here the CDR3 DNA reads TGTGCCAGCTCACCACCGTTAGGAGTTAGCACAGATACGCAGTATTTT. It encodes CASSPPLGVSTDTQYF. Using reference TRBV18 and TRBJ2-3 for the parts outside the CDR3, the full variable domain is NAGVMQNPRHLVRRRGQEARLRCSPMKGHSHVYWYRQLPEEGLKFMVYLQKENIIDESGMPKERFSAEFPKEGPSILRIQQVVRGDSAAYFCASSPPLGVSTDTQYFGPGTRLTVL.

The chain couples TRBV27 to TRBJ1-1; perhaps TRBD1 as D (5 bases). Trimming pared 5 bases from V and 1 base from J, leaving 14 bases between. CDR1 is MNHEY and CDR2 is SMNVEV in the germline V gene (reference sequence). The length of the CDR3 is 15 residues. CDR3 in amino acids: CASSASGQGNTEAFF. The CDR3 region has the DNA TGTGCCAGCAGTGCTAGCGGGCAGGGGAACACTGAAGCTTTCTTT.

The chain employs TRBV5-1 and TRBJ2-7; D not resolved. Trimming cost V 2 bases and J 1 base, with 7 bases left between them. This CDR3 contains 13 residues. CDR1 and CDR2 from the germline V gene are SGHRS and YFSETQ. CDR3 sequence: CASSFEQSYEQYF. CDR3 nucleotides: TGCGCCAGCAGCTTTGAACAGTCCTACGAGCAGTACTTC.

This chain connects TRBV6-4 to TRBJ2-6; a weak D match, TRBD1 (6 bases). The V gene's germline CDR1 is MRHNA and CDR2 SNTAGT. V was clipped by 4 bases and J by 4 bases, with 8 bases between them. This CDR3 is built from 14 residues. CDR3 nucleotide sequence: TGTGCCAGCAGTGCCGGGACAGGGGCCAACGTCCTGACTTTC. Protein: CASSAGTGANVLTF.

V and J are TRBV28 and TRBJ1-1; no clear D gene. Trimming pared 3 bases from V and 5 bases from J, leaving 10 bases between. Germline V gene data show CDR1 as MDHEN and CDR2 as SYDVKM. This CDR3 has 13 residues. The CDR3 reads CASSLRVWTEAFF. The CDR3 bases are TGTGCCAGCAGTTTGAGGGTGTGGACTGAAGCTTTCTTT.